The rows below give T cell receptor beta chains drawn from one sample of a study of blood T cell repertoires in COVID-19. Using immunoSEQ multiplex PCR, the repertoire was profiled, and TCRdb retains in-frame clones only, with some absent. The sample lists about 260,000 clones, around 90% occurring once. Sequenced material: peripheral blood. These receptors were taken from a human donor in a cohort sampled during active COVID-19. Both conserved end residues are trimmed from each CDR3. Fields, in order: V gene, CDR3 length, CDR3 protein.

v_call: TRBV2
cdr3_length: 13
cdr3_aa: ASRSTSGNTGELF

v_call: TRBV5-6
cdr3_length: 13
cdr3_aa: ASSLFAGRSYEQY

v_call: TRBV6-2/TRBV6-3
cdr3_length: 12
cdr3_aa: ASSSSGANEKLF

v_call: TRBV5-1
cdr3_length: 13
cdr3_aa: ASSIGDRGQEGYT

v_call: TRBV5-1
cdr3_length: 13
cdr3_aa: ASSLGQGASYEQY

v_call: TRBV11-2
cdr3_length: 12
cdr3_aa: ASTPGGGSYEQY

v_call: TRBV9
cdr3_length: 12
cdr3_aa: ASSRTDSNQPQH

v_call: TRBV29-1
cdr3_length: 13
cdr3_aa: SVGPSGRLKDEQY

v_call: TRBV7-9
cdr3_length: 13
cdr3_aa: ASSLAQGINNEQF

v_call: TRBV27
cdr3_length: 12
cdr3_aa: ASSFDGGPYGYT

v_call: TRBV30
cdr3_length: 14
cdr3_aa: AWSPGTQLHTDTQY

v_call: TRBV6-6
cdr3_length: 11
cdr3_aa: ASSPGQGAFKY

v_call: TRBV12-3/TRBV12-4
cdr3_length: 11
cdr3_aa: ASSLTGTYGYT

v_call: TRBV14
cdr3_length: 10
cdr3_aa: ASSQDINEQF

v_call: TRBV12-3/TRBV12-4
cdr3_length: 11
cdr3_aa: ASRGQGLPTQY

v_call: TRBV21-1
cdr3_length: 12
cdr3_aa: ASNQITLDRGKF

v_call: TRBV4-3
cdr3_length: 14
cdr3_aa: ASSQDRGNGYQPQH

v_call: TRBV4-3
cdr3_length: 14
cdr3_aa: ASSQGGLAGGYEQY

v_call: TRBV27
cdr3_length: 14
cdr3_aa: ASSSKRGGGRNEAF

v_call: TRBV28
cdr3_length: 12
cdr3_aa: ASSLSYGMNEQY

v_call: TRBV6-5
cdr3_length: 12
cdr3_aa: ASSYSEGNYGYT

v_call: TRBV19
cdr3_length: 11
cdr3_aa: ASSNLQGGEQY

v_call: TRBV27
cdr3_length: 12
cdr3_aa: ASSPGIEGEKLF

v_call: TRBV6-6
cdr3_length: 12
cdr3_aa: ASGGGMAGNTIY

v_call: TRBV5-1
cdr3_length: 12
cdr3_aa: ASLPTGGNTEAF

v_call: TRBV19
cdr3_length: 11
cdr3_aa: ASSRDKTEKLF

v_call: TRBV7-2
cdr3_length: 13
cdr3_aa: ASSLTSGDPYEQY

v_call: TRBV9
cdr3_length: 13
cdr3_aa: ASSVEGAGQETQY

v_call: TRBV19
cdr3_length: 14
cdr3_aa: ASSMGGQETNYGYT

v_call: TRBV18
cdr3_length: 13
cdr3_aa: ASSLRAGDTGELF

v_call: TRBV19
cdr3_length: 12
cdr3_aa: ASSMTRLNTEAF

v_call: TRBV18
cdr3_length: 9
cdr3_aa: ASSPQETQY

v_call: TRBV7-2
cdr3_length: 13
cdr3_aa: ASSLALDRGSGYT

v_call: TRBV23-1
cdr3_length: 11
cdr3_aa: ASSGLATDTQY

v_call: TRBV6-5
cdr3_length: 13
cdr3_aa: ASTEAGRQNSPLH

v_call: TRBV29-1
cdr3_length: 8
cdr3_aa: SVGGYGYT

v_call: TRBV29-1
cdr3_length: 12
cdr3_aa: SVDGQSALGQQY

v_call: TRBV3-1/TRBV3-2
cdr3_length: 13
cdr3_aa: ASSQDGRALYEQY

v_call: TRBV3-1/TRBV3-2
cdr3_length: 13
cdr3_aa: ASSLGLAGVYEQY

v_call: TRBV2
cdr3_length: 12
cdr3_aa: ASRFGQGIDGYT

v_call: TRBV30
cdr3_length: 14
cdr3_aa: AWSRDSSSYNSPLH

v_call: TRBV4-3
cdr3_length: 13
cdr3_aa: ASSQDPRTYNEQF

v_call: TRBV11-3
cdr3_length: 11
cdr3_aa: ASSKDTSGEQY

v_call: TRBV7-9
cdr3_length: 10
cdr3_aa: ASSFPRREAF

v_call: TRBV19
cdr3_length: 12
cdr3_aa: ASRPGQGNYEQY

v_call: TRBV30
cdr3_length: 15
cdr3_aa: AWSVVAGGAIRSGYT

v_call: TRBV23-1
cdr3_length: 16
cdr3_aa: ASSPSGFLATFLYEQY

v_call: TRBV6-6
cdr3_length: 12
cdr3_aa: ASSYTGTGGEQY

v_call: TRBV28
cdr3_length: 11
cdr3_aa: ASRAGQTTEAF

v_call: TRBV30
cdr3_length: 11
cdr3_aa: AWSVIGNTEAF

v_call: TRBV19
cdr3_length: 11
cdr3_aa: ASSPTVVYGYT

v_call: TRBV18
cdr3_length: 13
cdr3_aa: ASSPSGRAPHEQY

v_call: TRBV19
cdr3_length: 11
cdr3_aa: ASRRTTGSPLH

v_call: TRBV11-2
cdr3_length: 12
cdr3_aa: ASSVRTVQETQY

v_call: TRBV10-1
cdr3_length: 14
cdr3_aa: ASSERWDSPSYEQY

v_call: TRBV6-8
cdr3_length: 16
cdr3_aa: ASRPGTRDFKGYNEQF